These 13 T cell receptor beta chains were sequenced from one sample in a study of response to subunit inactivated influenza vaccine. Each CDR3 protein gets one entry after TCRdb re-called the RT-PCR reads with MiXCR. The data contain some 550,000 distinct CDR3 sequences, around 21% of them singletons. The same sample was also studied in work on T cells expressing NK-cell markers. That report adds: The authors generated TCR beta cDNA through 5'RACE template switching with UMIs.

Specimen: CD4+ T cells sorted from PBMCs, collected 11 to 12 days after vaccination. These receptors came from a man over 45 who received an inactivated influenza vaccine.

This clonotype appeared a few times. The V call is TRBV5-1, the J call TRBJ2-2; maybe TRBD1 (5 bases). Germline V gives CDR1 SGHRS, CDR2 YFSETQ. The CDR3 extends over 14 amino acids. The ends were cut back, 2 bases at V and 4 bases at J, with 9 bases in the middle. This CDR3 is CASSFRQTTGELFF. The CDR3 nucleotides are TGCGCCAGCAGCTTCCGACAGACCACCGGGGAGCTGTTTTTT.

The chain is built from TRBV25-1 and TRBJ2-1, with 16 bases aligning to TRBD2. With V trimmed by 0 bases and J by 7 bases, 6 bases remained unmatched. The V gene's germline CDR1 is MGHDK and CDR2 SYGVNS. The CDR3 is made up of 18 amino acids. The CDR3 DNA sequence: TGTGCCAGCAGTGAATACCCCGGGACTAGCGGGAGGGGGAATGAGCAGTTCTTC. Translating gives CASSEYPGTSGRGNEQFF. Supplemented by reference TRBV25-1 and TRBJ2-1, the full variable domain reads EADIYQTPRYLVIGTGKKITLECSQTMGHDKMYWYQQDPGMELHLIHYSYGVNSTEKGDLSSESTVSRIRTEHFPLTLESARPSHTSQYLCASSEYPGTSGRGNEQFFGPGTRLTVL.

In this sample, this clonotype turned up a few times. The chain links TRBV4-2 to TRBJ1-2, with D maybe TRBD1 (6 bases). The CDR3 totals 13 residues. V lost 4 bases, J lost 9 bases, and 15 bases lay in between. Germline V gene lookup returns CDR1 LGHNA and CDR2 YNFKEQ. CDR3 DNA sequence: TGTGCCAGCAGCCCCTTAGGGGGACGAAGCTACACCTTC. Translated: CASSPLGGRSYTF.

The CDR3 protein is CASSPIGGGTDTQYF. The CDR3 DNA reads TGTGCCAGCAGTCCGATCGGGGGGGGCACAGATACGCAGTATTTT. V usage is TRBV12-3 or TRBV12-4 and J usage is TRBJ2-3; 8 nucleotides agree with TRBD2. With 5 bases clipped from V and 1 base from J, the junction kept 5 bases outside the gene matches. The CDR3 spans 15 residues.

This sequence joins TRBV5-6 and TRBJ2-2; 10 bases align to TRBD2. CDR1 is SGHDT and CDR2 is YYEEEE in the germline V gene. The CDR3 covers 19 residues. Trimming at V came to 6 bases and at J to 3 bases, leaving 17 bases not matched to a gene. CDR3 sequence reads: CASTWWAHGLAAYTGELFF. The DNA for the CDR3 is TGTGCCAGCACCTGGTGGGCCCACGGACTAGCGGCTTACACCGGGGAGCTGTTTTTT.

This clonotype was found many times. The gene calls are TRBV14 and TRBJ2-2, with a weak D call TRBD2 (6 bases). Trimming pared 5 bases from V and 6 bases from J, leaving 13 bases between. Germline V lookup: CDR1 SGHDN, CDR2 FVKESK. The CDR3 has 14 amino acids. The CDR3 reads CASSALGGAGELFF. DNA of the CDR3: TGTGCCAGCAGCGCCCTCGGGGGAGCCGGGGAGCTGTTTTTT.

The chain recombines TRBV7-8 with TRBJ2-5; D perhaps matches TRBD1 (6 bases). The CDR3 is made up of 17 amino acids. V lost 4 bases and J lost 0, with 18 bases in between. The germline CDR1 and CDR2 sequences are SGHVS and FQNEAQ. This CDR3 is CASSSSEGDRYQETQYF. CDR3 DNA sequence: TGTGCCAGCAGCTCTTCCGAGGGGGATCGGTACCAAGAGACCCAGTACTTC.

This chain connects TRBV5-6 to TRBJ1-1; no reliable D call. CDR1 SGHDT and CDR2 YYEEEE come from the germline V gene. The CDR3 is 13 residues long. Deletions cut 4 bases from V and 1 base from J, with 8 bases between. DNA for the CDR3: TGTGCCAGCAGCCTCGATGCGAACACTGAAGCTTTCTTT. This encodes CASSLDANTEAFF. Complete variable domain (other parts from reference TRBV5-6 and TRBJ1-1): DAGVTQSPTHLIKTRGQQVTLRCSPKSGHDTVSWYQQALGQGPQFIFQYYEEEERQRGNFPDRFSGHQFPNYSSELNVNALLLGDSALYLCASSLDANTEAFFGQGTRLTVV.

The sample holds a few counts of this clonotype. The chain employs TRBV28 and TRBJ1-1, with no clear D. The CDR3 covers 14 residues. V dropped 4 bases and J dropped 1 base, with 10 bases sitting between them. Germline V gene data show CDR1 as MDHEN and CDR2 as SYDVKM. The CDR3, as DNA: TGTGCCAGCAGTTACCTCCCAGGGAACACTGAAGCTTTCTTT. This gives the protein CASSYLPGNTEAFF.

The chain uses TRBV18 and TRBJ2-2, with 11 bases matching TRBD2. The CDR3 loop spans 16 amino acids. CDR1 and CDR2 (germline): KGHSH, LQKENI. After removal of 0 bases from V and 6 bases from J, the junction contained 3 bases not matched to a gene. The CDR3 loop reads CASSPPMGLAAGELFF. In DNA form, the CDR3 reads TGTGCCAGCTCACCACCGATGGGACTAGCGGCCGGGGAGCTGTTTTTT.

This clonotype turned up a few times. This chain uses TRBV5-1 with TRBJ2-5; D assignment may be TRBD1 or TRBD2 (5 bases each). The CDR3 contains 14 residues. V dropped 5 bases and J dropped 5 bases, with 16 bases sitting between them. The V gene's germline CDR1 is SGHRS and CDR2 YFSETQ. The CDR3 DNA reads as TGCGCCAGCAGTATAGACAGAGGGTCGGAGACCCAGTACTTC. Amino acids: CASSIDRGSETQYF.

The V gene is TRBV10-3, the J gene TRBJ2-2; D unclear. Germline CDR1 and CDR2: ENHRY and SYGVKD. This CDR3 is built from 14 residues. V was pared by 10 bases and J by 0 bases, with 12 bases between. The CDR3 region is CATSFSANTGELFF. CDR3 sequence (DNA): TGTGCCACCTCTTTTTCGGCGAACACCGGGGAGCTGTTTTTT.

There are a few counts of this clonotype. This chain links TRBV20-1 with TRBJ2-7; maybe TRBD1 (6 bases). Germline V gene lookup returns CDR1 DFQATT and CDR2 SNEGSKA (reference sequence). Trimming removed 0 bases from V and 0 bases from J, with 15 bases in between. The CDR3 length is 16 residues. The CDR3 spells CSARDFLQGSSYEQYF. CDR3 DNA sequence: TGCAGTGCTAGAGATTTCTTACAGGGAAGCTCCTACGAGCAGTACTTC.